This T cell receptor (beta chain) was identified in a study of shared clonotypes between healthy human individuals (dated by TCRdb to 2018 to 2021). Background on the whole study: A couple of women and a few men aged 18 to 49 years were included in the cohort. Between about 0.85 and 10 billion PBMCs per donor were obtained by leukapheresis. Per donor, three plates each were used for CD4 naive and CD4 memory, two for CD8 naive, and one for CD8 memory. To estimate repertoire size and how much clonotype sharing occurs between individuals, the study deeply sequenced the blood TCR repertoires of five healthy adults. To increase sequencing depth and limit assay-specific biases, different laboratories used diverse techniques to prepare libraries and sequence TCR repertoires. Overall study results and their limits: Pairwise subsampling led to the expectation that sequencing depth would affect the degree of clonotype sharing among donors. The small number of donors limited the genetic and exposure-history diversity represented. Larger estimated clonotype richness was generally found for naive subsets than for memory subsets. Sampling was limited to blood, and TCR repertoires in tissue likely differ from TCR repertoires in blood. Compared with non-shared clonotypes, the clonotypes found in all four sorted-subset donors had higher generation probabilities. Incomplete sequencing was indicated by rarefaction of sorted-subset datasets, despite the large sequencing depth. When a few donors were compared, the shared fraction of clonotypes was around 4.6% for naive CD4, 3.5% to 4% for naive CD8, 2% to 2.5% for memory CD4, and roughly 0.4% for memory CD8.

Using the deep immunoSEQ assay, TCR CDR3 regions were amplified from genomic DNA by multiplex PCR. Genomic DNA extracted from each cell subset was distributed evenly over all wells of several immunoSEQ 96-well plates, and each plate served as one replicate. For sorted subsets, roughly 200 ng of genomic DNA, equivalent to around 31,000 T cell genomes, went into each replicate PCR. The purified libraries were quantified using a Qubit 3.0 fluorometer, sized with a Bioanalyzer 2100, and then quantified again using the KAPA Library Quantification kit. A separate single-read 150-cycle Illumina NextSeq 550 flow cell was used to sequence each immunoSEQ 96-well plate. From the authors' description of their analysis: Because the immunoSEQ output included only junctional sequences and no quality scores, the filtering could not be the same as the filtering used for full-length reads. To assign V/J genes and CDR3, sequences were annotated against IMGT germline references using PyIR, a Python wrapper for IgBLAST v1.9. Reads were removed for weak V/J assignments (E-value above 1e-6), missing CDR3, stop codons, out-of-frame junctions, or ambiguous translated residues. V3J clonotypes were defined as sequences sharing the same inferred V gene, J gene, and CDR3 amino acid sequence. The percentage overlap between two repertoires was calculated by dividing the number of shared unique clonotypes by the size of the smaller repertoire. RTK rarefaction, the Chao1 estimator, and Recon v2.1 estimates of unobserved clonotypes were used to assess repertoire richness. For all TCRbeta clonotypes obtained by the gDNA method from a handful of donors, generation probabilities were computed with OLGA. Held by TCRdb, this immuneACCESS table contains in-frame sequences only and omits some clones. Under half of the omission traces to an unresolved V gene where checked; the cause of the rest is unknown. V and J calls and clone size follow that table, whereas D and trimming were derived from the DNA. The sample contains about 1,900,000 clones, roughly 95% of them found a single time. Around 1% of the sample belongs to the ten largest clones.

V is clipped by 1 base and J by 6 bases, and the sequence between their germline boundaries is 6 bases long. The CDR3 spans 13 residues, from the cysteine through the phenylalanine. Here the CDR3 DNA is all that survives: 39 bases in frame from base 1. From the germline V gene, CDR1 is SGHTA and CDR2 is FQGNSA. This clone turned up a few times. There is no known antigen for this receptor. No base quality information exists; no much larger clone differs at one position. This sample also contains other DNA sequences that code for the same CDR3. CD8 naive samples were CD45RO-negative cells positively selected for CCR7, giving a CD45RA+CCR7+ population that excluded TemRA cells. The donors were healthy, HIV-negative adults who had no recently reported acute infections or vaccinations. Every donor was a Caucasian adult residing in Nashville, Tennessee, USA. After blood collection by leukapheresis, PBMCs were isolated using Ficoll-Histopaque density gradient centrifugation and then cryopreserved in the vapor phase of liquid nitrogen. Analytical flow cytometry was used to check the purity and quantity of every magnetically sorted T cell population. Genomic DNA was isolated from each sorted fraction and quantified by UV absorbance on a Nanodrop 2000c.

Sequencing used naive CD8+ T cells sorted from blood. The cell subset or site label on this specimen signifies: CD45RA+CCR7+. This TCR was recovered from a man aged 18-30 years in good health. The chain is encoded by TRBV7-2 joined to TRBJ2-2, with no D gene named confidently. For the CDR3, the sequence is CASSLGGSGELFF. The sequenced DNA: TGTGCCAGCAGCTTAGGTGGTTCCGGGGAGCTGTTTTTT.